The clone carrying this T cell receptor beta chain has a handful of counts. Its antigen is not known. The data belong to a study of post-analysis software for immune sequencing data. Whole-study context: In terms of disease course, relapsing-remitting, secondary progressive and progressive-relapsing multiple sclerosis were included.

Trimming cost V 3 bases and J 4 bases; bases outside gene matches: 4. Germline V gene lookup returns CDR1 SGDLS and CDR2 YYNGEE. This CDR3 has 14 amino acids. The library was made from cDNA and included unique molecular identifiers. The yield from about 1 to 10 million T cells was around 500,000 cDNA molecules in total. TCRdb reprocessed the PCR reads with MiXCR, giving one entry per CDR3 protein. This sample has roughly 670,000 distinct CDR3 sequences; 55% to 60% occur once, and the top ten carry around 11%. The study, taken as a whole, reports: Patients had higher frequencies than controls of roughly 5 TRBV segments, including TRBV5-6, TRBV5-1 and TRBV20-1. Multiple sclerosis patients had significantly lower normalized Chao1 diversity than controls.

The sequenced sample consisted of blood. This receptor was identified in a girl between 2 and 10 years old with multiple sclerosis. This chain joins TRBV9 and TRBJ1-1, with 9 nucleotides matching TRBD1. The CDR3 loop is CASSAGQGSTEAFF. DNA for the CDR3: TGTGCCAGCAGCGCGGGACAGGGAAGCACTGAAGCTTTCTTT.